These 22 T cell receptor beta chains originate from one sample sequenced in a study of low-dose radiotherapy and immunotherapy resistance in tumors. Time point described: after trial treatment. The treatment is: LDRT plus nivolumab, ipilimumab, low-dose cyclophosphamide and aspirin (RACIN trial). Alpha- and beta-chain coverage of first-strand cDNA came from TRAV- and TRBV-specific primers. TCRs were amplified for roughly 20 PCR cycles with a constant-region primer and V-primer adapter. TCRdb reprocessed the reads via MiXCR and lists one record per CDR3 protein. The sample shows 95,000 to 100,000 distinct CDR3 sequences, about a fifth of them seen only once. This specimen was PBMCs, taken after low-dose radiotherapy plus immunotherapy. All receptors derive from a male donor with prostate cancer.

There are many counts of this clonotype. V gene TRBV6-6 combines with J gene TRBJ2-5; 7 nucleotides line up with TRBD2. Germline V gives CDR1 MNHNY, CDR2 SVGAGI (reference sequence). J lost 4 bases, V lost 4 bases, and 0 bases had no gene match. This CDR3 spans 12 amino acids. This CDR3 is CASSSGGETQYF. Here the CDR3 DNA reads TGTGCCAGCAGTTCGGGGGGAGAGACCCAGTACTTC.

This clonotype came up many times. The gene calls are TRBV6-6 and TRBJ2-3; D is undetermined. Between the trimmed V and J ends, which lost 0 bases and 2 bases, there was a span of 3 bases. This CDR3 contains 13 residues. The germline CDR1 and CDR2 sequences are MNHNY and SVGAGI (reference sequence). The CDR3 spells CASSYSNTDTQYF. CDR3 DNA sequence: TGTGCCAGCAGTTACTCCAACACAGATACGCAGTATTTT.

The sample holds one count of this clonotype. The chain has TRBV4-1 and TRBJ1-2; a possible D gene is TRBD1 (5 bases). V was cut by 1 base and J by 7 bases, with 16 bases left in between. The CDR3 sequence is 15 residues long. The V gene's germline CDR1 is MGHRA and CDR2 YSYEKL. The CDR3 loop reads CASSQGAAGFFGYTF. The CDR3 nucleotides read TGCGCCAGCAGCCAAGGAGCGGCAGGGTTTTTTGGCTACACCTTC.

This clonotype was observed at least ten times. V gene TRBV6-2 or TRBV6-3 combines with J gene TRBJ2-7; TRBD1 aligns across 10 bases. V shed 7 bases and J 0 bases; nucleotides not matched to a gene: 6. The CDR3 is 15 amino acids. CDR1 MNHEY and CDR2 SVGEGT come from the germline V gene. For the CDR3, the DNA is TGTGCCAGCAACCCGGACAGGGGGAGCTCCTACGAGCAGTACTTC. It codes for CASNPDRGSSYEQYF.

This clonotype was seen at least ten times. The chain is built from TRBV9 and TRBJ1-1; TRBD1 is a possible D gene (5 bases). V shed 4 bases and J shed 0 bases, with 13 bases lying between them. Germline V lookup: CDR1 SGDLS, CDR2 YYNGEE. The CDR3 sequence is 15 residues long. CDR3 sequence (DNA): TGTGCCAGCAGCCCCAGCGGGGGGATGAACACTGAAGCTTTCTTT. Protein product: CASSPSGGMNTEAFF.

This clonotype was seen at least ten times. The chain joins TRBV6-1 to TRBJ1-2, with D perhaps matching TRBD1 (5 bases). With 3 bases removed from V and 7 bases from J, the gap between germline ends came to 12 bases. This CDR3 has 13 residues. Germline V gives CDR1 MNHNS, CDR2 SASEGT. The CDR3 here is CASSDREISGYTF. CDR3 bases: TGTGCCAGCAGTGACAGGGAAATCAGTGGCTACACCTTC.

This clonotype was counted only a few times. The chain has TRBV28 and TRBJ1-5; the D gene is possibly TRBD1 (5 bases). This CDR3 is built from 14 residues. Deletions cut 6 bases from V and 2 bases from J, with 11 bases between. Germline CDR1 MDHEN, CDR2 SYDVKM. CDR3 in DNA: TGTGCCAGCAGCCAGGGCTTGGGCAATCAGCCCCAGCATTTT. Protein: CASSQGLGNQPQHF.

This clonotype appeared many times. The chain employs TRBV15 and TRBJ1-5; TRBD1 aligns across 8 bases. Germline lookup yields CDR1 LNHNV and CDR2 YYDKDF (reference sequence). J lost 7 bases, V lost 0 bases, and 5 bases had no gene match. The CDR3 consists of 15 residues. In DNA form, the CDR3 reads TGTGCCACCAGCAGAGATCAGGGGGCGAGGCAGCCCCAGCATTTT. Amino acid sequence: CATSRDQGARQPQHF.

This clonotype showed up many times. The chain recombines TRBV7-3 with TRBJ2-1; D possibly matches TRBD1 or TRBD2 (5 bases each). Germline loops: CDR1 SGHTA, CDR2 FQGTGA. Trimming removed 2 bases from V and 9 bases from J, with 11 bases in between. This CDR3 contains 13 residues. CDR3 bases: TGTGCCAGCAGCTTACGTCCAGGGAGTGAGCAGTTCTTC. Its translation: CASSLRPGSEQFF.

This clonotype was counted many times. This chain connects TRBV9 to TRBJ2-1; D unresolved. CDR1 and CDR2 (germline): SGDLS, YYNGEE. V shed 4 bases and J shed 9 bases, with 14 bases lying between them. The CDR3 covers 13 residues. The CDR3 here is CASSPPALSEQFF. The CDR3 nucleotides read TGTGCCAGCAGCCCCCCAGCCCTGAGTGAGCAGTTCTTC.

The chain recombines TRBV19 with TRBJ1-3; D gene unclear. Deletions cut 5 bases from V and 4 bases from J, with 15 bases between. The length of the CDR3 is 15 residues. From germline, CDR1 is LNHDA and CDR2 SQIVND (reference sequence). CDR3 DNA: TGTGCCAGTAGTCCCATTCGGTCTGCCGGAAACACCATATATTTT. Its translation: CASSPIRSAGNTIYF.

The rearrangement links TRBV20-1 to TRBJ2-1; 10 bases fit TRBD1. Trimming took 6 bases from V and 6 from J; bases not matched to a gene: 5. CDR3 length: 13 amino acids. Germline V gives CDR1 DFQATT, CDR2 SNEGSKA (reference sequence). The CDR3 sequence: CSAGGQGCNEQFF. The CDR3 region has the DNA TGCAGTGCGGGGGGACAGGGGTGCAATGAGCAGTTCTTC.

In this sample, this clonotype turned up many times. A much larger clone sits a single nucleotide away, making a read error possible. V usage is TRBV3-1 and J usage is TRBJ2-7; no definite D call. CDR1 and CDR2 from the germline V gene are LGHDT and YNNKEL (reference sequence). With 2 bases removed from V and 0 bases from J, the gap between germline ends came to 8 bases. The CDR3 length is 14 residues. The CDR3, as DNA: TGTGCCAGCAGCCAACAGGACGGCTCCTACGAGCAGTACTTC. Translated, it gives CASSQQDGSYEQYF.

The V call is TRBV5-1, the J call TRBJ2-3, with D possibly matching TRBD1 (6 bases). CDR1 is SGHRS and CDR2 is YFSETQ in the germline V gene. CDR3 length equals 16 residues. V was cut by 0 bases and J by 4 bases, with 15 bases left in between. CDR3 sequence: CASSLAGQGMSDTQYF. CDR3 nucleotide sequence: TGCGCCAGCAGCTTGGCCGGGCAGGGGATGTCAGATACGCAGTATTTT. The complete variable domain, with remaining parts taken from reference TRBV5-1 and TRBJ2-3, reads KAGVTQTPRYLIKTRGQQVTLSCSPISGHRSVSWYQQTPGQGLQFLFEYFSETQRNKGNFPGRFSGRQFSNSRSEMNVSTLELGDSALYLCASSLAGQGMSDTQYFGPGTRLTVL.

This clonotype was detected many times. The V gene is TRBV6-2 or TRBV6-3, the J gene TRBJ1-5; D is undetermined. This CDR3 contains 12 residues. Looked up from germline, CDR1 is MNHEY and CDR2 is SVGEGT. V was shortened by 8 bases and J by 3 bases, with 8 bases between the two germline ends. CDR3 sequence reads: CASGGVNQPQHF. The CDR3 DNA reads as TGTGCCAGCGGTGGCGTCAATCAGCCCCAGCATTTT.

Comment on this clonotype: This likely stems from a read error, as it lies one base from a far larger clone. It is likely a read error, because the conserved phenylalanine at the end of the CDR3 is missing. The chain employs TRBV5-8 and TRBJ1-1; 8 bases agree with TRBD1. The germline V gene encodes CDR1 SGHTS and CDR2 YDEGEE. Unmatched junction bases numbered 6, after V lost 3 bases and J lost 8 bases. The CDR3 sequence is 13 residues long. CDR3 coding DNA: TGTGCCAGCAGCTCCGACAGGGGAGCAGAAGCTTTCTCT. Residues: CASSSDRGAEAFS.

In its sample, this clonotype was seen a few times. The germline gene is not matched at one end of the junction; a read error may be the cause. The gene calls are TRBV20-1 and TRBJ1-1, with a tentative D call TRBD1 (6 bases). The CDR3 is made up of 16 amino acids. CDR1 DFQATT and CDR2 SNEGSKA come from the germline V gene (reference sequence). The CDR3 spells CSAGDRRGEVDTEAFF. The DNA of the CDR3 is TGCAGTGCTGGAGACAGGAGAGGTGAAGTGGACACTGAAGCTTTCTTT.

The chain carries TRBV6-5 and TRBJ1-2, with TRBD1 identical over 7 bases. The trim removed 4 bases at V and 4 bases at J, leaving 6 bases unmatched. The CDR3 has 14 amino acids. The germline V gene has CDR1 MNHEY and CDR2 SVGAGI. The CDR3 bases are TGTGCCAGCAGTTTGGCCGGGACAGCCTATGGCTACACCTTC. Translating it yields CASSLAGTAYGYTF.

The sample holds many counts of this clonotype. The V and J genes are TRBV23-1 and TRBJ2-7; D gene ambiguous. TRBV23-1 is known as an ORF, though its function is uncertain. V was cut by 4 bases and J by 2 bases, with 15 bases left in between. The CDR3 spans 15 residues. This chain's CDR3 is CASSRSRHRPYEQYF. The DNA of the CDR3 is TGCGCCAGCAGTCGATCGCGACATCGGCCCTACGAGCAGTACTTC.

At least ten counts were recorded for this clonotype. This chain uses TRBV9 with TRBJ2-5; 9 nucleotides match TRBD1. Germline V lookup: CDR1 SGDLS, CDR2 YYNGEE. Trimming took 1 base from V and 5 from J; bases not matched to a gene: 9. The CDR3 has 16 residues. In nucleotides, the CDR3 is TGTGCCAGCAGCGTAATGGCGGGACAGGGCTTGGAGACCCAGTACTTC. This gives the protein CASSVMAGQGLETQYF. The entire variable domain, with the rest obtained from reference TRBV9 and TRBJ2-5, is as follows: DSGVTQTPKHLITATGQRVTLRCSPRSGDLSVYWYQQSLDQGLQFLIQYYNGEERAKGNILERFSAQQFPDLHSELNLSSLELGDSALYFCASSVMAGQGLETQYFGPGTRLLVL.

There are many counts of this clonotype. The chain has TRBV11-2 and TRBJ2-3, with D perhaps matching TRBD1 or TRBD2 (5 bases each). Germline CDR1 is SGHAT and CDR2 is FQNNGV. The CDR3 extends over 12 amino acids. Trimming pared 10 bases from V and 4 bases from J, leaving 12 bases between. CDR3 DNA sequence: TGTGCCACCCGAGGGGACCCAGATACGCAGTATTTT. Translated, it gives CATRGDPDTQYF.

The rearrangement links TRBV7-2 to TRBJ2-3, with TRBD1 matching 10 bases. With 3 bases clipped from V and 6 bases from J, the junction kept 6 bases outside the gene matches. This CDR3 has 15 amino acids. In germline, CDR1 is SGHTA, CDR2 FQGNSA. The CDR3 DNA is TGTGCCAGCAGCTTTAGACAGGGGGCAGGGGATACGCAGTATTTT. It specifies CASSFRQGAGDTQYF.